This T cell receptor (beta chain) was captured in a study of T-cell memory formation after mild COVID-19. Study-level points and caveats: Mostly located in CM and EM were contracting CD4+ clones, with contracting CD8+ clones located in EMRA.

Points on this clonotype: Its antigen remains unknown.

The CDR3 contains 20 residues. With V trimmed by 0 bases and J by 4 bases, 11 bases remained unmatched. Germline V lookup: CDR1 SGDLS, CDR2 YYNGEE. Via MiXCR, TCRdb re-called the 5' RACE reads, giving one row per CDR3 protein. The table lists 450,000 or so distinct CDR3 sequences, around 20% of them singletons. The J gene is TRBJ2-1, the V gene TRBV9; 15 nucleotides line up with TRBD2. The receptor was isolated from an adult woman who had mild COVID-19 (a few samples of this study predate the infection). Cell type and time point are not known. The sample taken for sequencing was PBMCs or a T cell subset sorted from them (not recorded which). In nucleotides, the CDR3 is TGTGCCAGCAGCGTAGAGGGACTAGCGGGGGGCCGACCGTCTTACAATGAGCAGTTCTTC. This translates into CASSVEGLAGGRPSYNEQFF.